This TCR beta chain comes out of a study of cytomegalovirus exposure and HLA in healthy donors. Although they were nominally healthy when sampled, donors likely had unrecorded immune exposures. This CDR3 has 15 amino acids. CDR1 and CDR2 (germline): MDHEN, SYDVKM. V shed 3 bases, J shed 8 bases, and the junction held 3 bases outside the gene matches. The study ran its PCR with 60 Vbeta and 13 Jbeta primers. Method: immunoSEQ multiplex PCR; TCRdb's copy keeps in-frame clones and lacks some. The table records roughly 130,000 clones, 70% to 85% of them present only once. Sequencing input: PBMCs. The sequence came from a young woman in good health and CMV-seropositive. The chain employs TRBV28 and TRBJ2-1; 14 bases map to TRBD2. The CDR3 loop is CASSLTSGGVDEQFF. CDR3 bases: TGTGCCAGCAGTTTGACTAGCGGGGGGGTCGATGAGCAGTTCTTC.